The 20 T cell receptor beta chains below come from one sample, sequenced in a study of T cell repertoires in cytomegalovirus infection (dated by TCRdb to the late 2010s). In the paper's terms, the treatment or condition label means: in vitro stimulation with specific CMV peptide epitopes to enrich CMV-specific T cells. Sequencing used an Illumina HiSeq 1500. Starting from the raw public reads, TCRdb applied fastp trimming at Q25, assembled clones with MiXCR and retained in-frame beta chains. Entries that share a CDR3 protein sequence are merged under the most common genes and DNA. The sample records 700,000 to 900,000 distinct CDR3 sequences, 25% to 35% of which are singletons. Around 13% of the sample belongs to the ten largest clones. Their target antigens are unknown. The sample was cultured CD8+ T cells from PBMCs, taken from culture after CMV antigen stimulation. The receptors were sampled from a human donor in good health (CMV status not recorded). Some clones in this sample may be carry-over from other donors' samples.

V gene TRBV7-9 combines with J gene TRBJ2-5, with TRBD1 matching over 7 bases. Unmatched junction bases numbered 13, after V lost 6 bases and J lost 0 bases. In germline, CDR1 is SEHNR, CDR2 FQNEAQ (reference sequence). This CDR3 spans 17 amino acids. For the CDR3, the DNA is TGTGCCAGCAGTGGGACAGATGGACGCCCCTACCAAGAGACCCAGTACTTC. Its translation: CASSGTDGRPYQETQYF.

This clonotype has just a few counts. The rearrangement uses TRBV5-1 and TRBJ1-2; D perhaps matches TRBD1 (5 bases). CDR1 and CDR2 from the germline V gene are SGHRS and YFSETQ. This CDR3 contains 16 residues. Trimming removed 0 bases at V and 3 bases at J, with 15 bases between. The CDR3 protein is CASSLEGSGTDYGYTF. CDR3 bases: TGCGCCAGCAGCTTGGAAGGGTCGGGGACCGACTATGGCTACACCTTC.

This clonotype has just a few counts. This chain uses TRBV7-8 with TRBJ2-3, with no clear D. Deletions cut 7 bases from V and 2 bases from J, with 4 bases between. The CDR3 consists of 11 residues. Germline CDR1 reads SGHVS; CDR2 reads FQNEAQ. DNA for the CDR3: TGTGCCAGCACACCCACAGATACGCAGTATTTT. Amino acid sequence: CASTPTDTQYF.

The DNA of the CDR3 is TGCAGTGCCGAAGACAGGGCAGAGAGCAATCAGCCCCAGCATTTT. It codes for CSAEDRAESNQPQHF. V usage is TRBV20-1 and J usage is TRBJ1-5; 7 bases are shared with TRBD1. CDR3 length: 15 amino acids. V was pared by 6 bases and J by 1 base, with 9 bases of the junction left unmatched. Germline V gene sequence: CDR1 DFQATT, CDR2 SNEGSKA (reference sequence).

The rearrangement uses TRBV4-1 and TRBJ2-7; 7 bases match TRBD1. The CDR3 extends over 14 amino acids. Germline assignment: CDR1 MGHRA and CDR2 YSYEKL. With V trimmed by 0 bases and J by 5 bases, 4 bases remained unmatched. CDR3 region: CASSQDDRVNEQYF. The CDR3 DNA reads TGCGCCAGCAGCCAAGATGACAGGGTGAACGAGCAGTACTTC.

This clonotype was found a few times. The rearrangement uses TRBV27 and TRBJ2-4; perhaps TRBD2 as D (6 bases). Germline CDR1 reads MNHEY; CDR2 reads SMNVEV (reference sequence). This CDR3 spans 14 amino acids. Trimming took off 3 bases at V and 6 bases at J, with 12 bases between the two ends. In nucleotides, the CDR3 is TGTGCCAGCAGTTTCGGAGGGAGCGGAAACATTCAGTACTTC. It codes for CASSFGGSGNIQYF.

This clonotype was seen many times. The chain carries TRBV7-9 and TRBJ1-1; 7 nucleotides agree with TRBD1. V lost 6 bases to trimming and J lost 4 bases; unmatched junction nucleotides: 8. Germline-derived CDR1 and CDR2 are SEHNR and FQNEAQ (reference sequence). The CDR3 is 14 residues long. The CDR3, as DNA: TGTGCCAGCAGGCGAGGGGGCGCGGCCACTGAAGCTTTCTTT. Protein sequence: CASRRGGAATEAFF.

A few counts support this clonotype. The J gene is TRBJ2-1, the V gene TRBV24-1, with unresolved D. CDR3 length: 14 amino acids. Trimming removed 4 bases at V and 0 bases at J, with 6 bases between. Germline V gene data show CDR1 as KGHDR and CDR2 as SFDVKD. Here the CDR3 reads CATSEGRSYNEQFF. In DNA, the CDR3 is TGTGCCACCAGTGAAGGGCGCTCCTACAATGAGCAGTTCTTC.

This rearrangement joins TRBV27 to TRBJ1-1; no firm D call. Between the trimmed V and J ends, which lost 2 bases and 4 bases, there was a span of 11 bases. CDR3 length equals 14 residues. Germline CDR1 MNHEY, CDR2 SMNVEV (reference sequence). CDR3 region: CASSLGVLVTEAFF. The CDR3 DNA follows: TGTGCCAGCAGTTTAGGGGTGCTCGTCACTGAAGCTTTCTTT.

J is TRBJ2-1 and V is TRBV4-3; 12 bases agree with TRBD2. Trimming at V came to 2 bases and at J to 3 bases, leaving 5 bases not matched to a gene. In germline, CDR1 is LGHNA, CDR2 YSLEER. CDR3 size: 17 residues. The CDR3 bases are TGCGCCAGCAGCCAATCGCTAGCGGGGGGGCTCTACAATGAGCAGTTCTTC. Translating it yields CASSQSLAGGLYNEQFF.

This clonotype was detected a few times. CDR3 sequence reads: CASNYRGSYEQYF. CDR3 nucleotides: TGTGCCAGCAATTACAGGGGATCCTACGAGCAGTACTTC. The chain joins TRBV2 to TRBJ2-7; TRBD1 matches 7 bases. The CDR3 covers 13 residues. Germline lookup yields CDR1 SNHLY and CDR2 FYNNEI. Trimming took 7 bases from V and 1 from J; bases not matched to a gene: 4.

This chain links TRBV5-1 with TRBJ2-1, with a tentative D call TRBD2 (6 bases). V dropped 3 bases and J dropped 12 bases, with 19 bases sitting between them. This CDR3 comprises 14 residues. The germline V gene has CDR1 SGHRS and CDR2 YFSETQ. DNA of the CDR3: TGCGCCAGCAGCTGGGACCCGGGAGACACCGGGCAGTTCTTC. The encoded protein is CASSWDPGDTGQFF.

The rearrangement links TRBV27 to TRBJ2-3, with 12 bases that match TRBD2. Germline CDR1 is MNHEY and CDR2 is SMNVEV (reference sequence). CDR3 size: 20 residues. J was trimmed by 0 bases and V by 5 bases; bases with no gene match: 15. The CDR3 here is CASSTRLAGALSTSTDTQYF. CDR3 DNA: TGTGCCAGCAGTACCCGACTAGCGGGGGCCCTATCCACTAGCACAGATACGCAGTATTTT.

The rearrangement joins TRBV29-1 to TRBJ2-1; maybe TRBD1 (6 bases). Germline loops: CDR1 SQVTM, CDR2 ANQGSEA. Trimming took off 4 bases at V and 9 bases at J, with 7 bases between the two ends. The CDR3 spans 10 residues. CDR3: CSVAGVEQFF. Written as DNA, the CDR3 is TGCAGCGTTGCAGGGGTTGAGCAGTTCTTC.

This chain joins TRBV12-3 or TRBV12-4 and TRBJ2-1, with D possibly being TRBD2 (6 bases). The CDR3 has 14 residues. Trimming cost V 6 bases and J 7 bases, with 16 bases left between them. CDR3 DNA sequence: TGTGCCAGCAGCACCATAATTGGGGGGAATGAGCAGTTCTTC. This sequence encodes CASSTIIGGNEQFF.

A remark on this clonotype: With a much larger clone just one base away, this may be a read error. The rearrangement uses TRBV7-2 and TRBJ2-1; TRBD2 might be the D (7 bases). The CDR3 length is 15 residues. Per the germline V gene, CDR1 is SGHTA and CDR2 is FQGNSA. V was pared by 5 bases and J by 8 bases, with 19 bases between. Here the CDR3 DNA reads TGTACCAGCAGCCCTAGTGGGGGGGCGGGGGATGAGCAGTTCTTC. Translating it yields CTSSPSGGAGDEQFF. The entire variable domain, with the rest obtained from reference TRBV7-2 and TRBJ2-1, is as follows: GAGVSQSPSNKVTEKGKDVELRCDPISGHTALYWYRQSLGQGLEFLIYFQGNSAPDKSGLPSDRFSAERTGGSVSTLTIQRTQQEDSAVYLCTSSPSGGAGDEQFFGPGTRLTVL.

This clonotype was detected ten times or more. The chain combines TRBV7-9 with TRBJ1-2; 7 nucleotides agree with TRBD1. Germline V gene sequence: CDR1 SEHNR, CDR2 FQNEAQ (reference sequence). J was trimmed by 8 bases and V by 5 bases; bases with no gene match: 5. CDR3 size: 12 residues. The CDR3 DNA is TGTGCCAGCAGCCCGCGACAGGGCGGCTACACCTTC. Protein: CASSPRQGGYTF.

This clonotype occurred a few times. This rearrangement joins TRBV28 to TRBJ2-7; D is possibly TRBD1 (6 bases). Germline V CDR1 and CDR2: MDHEN, SYDVKM. The CDR3 has 14 amino acids. Trimming left V 5 bases short and J 3 bases short, with 14 bases between. The CDR3 nucleotides are TGTGCCAGCAGTCAACCGGGACAAGGCTACGAGCAGTACGTC. Protein sequence: CASSQPGQGYEQYV.

At least ten counts were recorded for this clonotype. The rearrangement joins TRBV28 to TRBJ1-5; a weak D match, TRBD1 (6 bases). Germline V CDR1 and CDR2: MDHEN, SYDVKM. V was cut by 3 bases and J by 7 bases, with 16 bases left in between. The CDR3 totals 15 residues. The CDR3 coding sequence is TGTGCCAGCAGTTTGGCTATTTGGGGGCAGCAGCCCCAGCATTTT. Translated, it gives CASSLAIWGQQPQHF.

The table lists this clonotype with many counts. The chain carries TRBV12-3 or TRBV12-4 and TRBJ1-6; a weak D match, TRBD1 (6 bases). The V end was cut by 4 bases, the J end by 7 bases, with 17 bases between. CDR3 length: 16 amino acids. The CDR3 DNA reads TGTGCCAGCAGTTGGGGGACAAACTTGGACAATTCACCCCTCCACTTT. This translates into CASSWGTNLDNSPLHF.